This passage covers 3 T cell receptor beta chains from one sample sequenced in a study of shared clonotypes between healthy human individuals. This table comes from immunoSEQ multiplex PCR, and its TCRdb copy is limited to in-frame clones, with some not included. The sample records around 500,000 clones, about 72% being singletons. Sequences were obtained from PBMCs. The receptor source for this set is a woman aged 40 to 55 in good health. Some clones in this sample may be carry-over from other donors' samples.

The rearrangement links TRBV7-9 to TRBJ1-5, with 8 bases aligning to TRBD1. J lost 7 bases, V lost 1 base, and 6 bases had no gene match. The CDR3 is made up of 15 amino acids. Germline CDR1 SEHNR, CDR2 FQNEAQ (reference sequence). CDR3 sequence (DNA): TGTGCCAGCAGCTTAGACCCGGACAGGGACCAGCCCCAGCATTTT. The encoded protein is CASSLDPDRDQPQHF.

The CDR3 sequence is CASSLNGRGTGELFF. In nucleotides, the CDR3 is TGTGCCAGCAGCTTGAACGGGAGGGGAACCGGGGAGCTGTTTTTT. The chain joins TRBV7-3 to TRBJ2-2; 8 bases map to TRBD2. This CDR3 comprises 15 residues. The V gene end was trimmed by 3 bases and the J gene end by 5 bases; junction bases not matched to a gene: 5. Germline CDR1 is SGHTA and CDR2 is FQGTGA.

The V call is TRBV18, the J call TRBJ2-1; D uncertain. Germline CDR1 KGHSH, CDR2 LQKENI. The CDR3 sequence is 9 residues long. The V end lost 11 bases, the J end lost 7 bases, and 6 bases lay between the germline ends. The CDR3 DNA reads TGTGCCCCAGATAATGAGCAGTTCTTC. Amino acid sequence: CAPDNEQFF.